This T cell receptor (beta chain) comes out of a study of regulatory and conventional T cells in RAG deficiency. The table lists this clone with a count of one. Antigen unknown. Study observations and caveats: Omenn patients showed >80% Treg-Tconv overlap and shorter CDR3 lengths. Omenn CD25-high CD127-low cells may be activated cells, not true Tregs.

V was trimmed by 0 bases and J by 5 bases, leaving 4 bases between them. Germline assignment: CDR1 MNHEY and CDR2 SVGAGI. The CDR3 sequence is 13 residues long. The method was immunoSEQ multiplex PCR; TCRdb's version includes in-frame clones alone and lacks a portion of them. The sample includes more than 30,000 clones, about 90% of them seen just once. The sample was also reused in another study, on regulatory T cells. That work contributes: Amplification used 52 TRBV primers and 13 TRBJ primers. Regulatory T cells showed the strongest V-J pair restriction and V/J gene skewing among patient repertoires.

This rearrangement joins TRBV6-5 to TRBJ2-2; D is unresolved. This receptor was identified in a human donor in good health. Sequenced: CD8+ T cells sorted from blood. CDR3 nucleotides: TGTGCCAGCAGTTACTCGAGTACCGGGGAGCTGTTTTTT. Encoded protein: CASSYSSTGELFF.